The source of this TCR beta chain is a study of T cells in Graves' hyperthyroidism and ophthalmopathy. Study as a whole: Upon initial diagnosis and before any treatment, peripheral blood was collected. Whole-study results and caveats: Model predictions of ophthalmopathy came a median approximately seven months before onset.

Looked up from germline, CDR1 is KGHDR and CDR2 is SFDVKD. V was shortened by 4 bases and J by 1 base, with 7 bases between the two germline ends. The CDR3 is made up of 14 amino acids. Many counts were recorded for this clonotype. Antigen: not known. Patients were aged 18 to 65, had disease duration under 2 months, and had newly diagnosed hyperthyroidism. RNA transcripts provided the source from which TCR beta CDR3 regions were amplified. HTBI primers were used for first-round RT-PCR of the TCR CDR3. TCRdb re-called the multiplex PCR reads through MiXCR, storing one row per CDR3 protein. The sample includes hundreds of thousands of distinct CDR3 sequences, approximately 14% of them seen just once.

The rearrangement joins TRBV24-1 to TRBJ1-5, with unresolved D. The receptor was isolated from a woman between 18 and 30 years old with Graves' hyperthyroidism. Sequencing was performed on blood. CDR3 sequence (DNA): TGTGCCACCAGTGACCCTCGAAGCAATCAGCCCCAGCATTTT. It is translated as CATSDPRSNQPQHF.